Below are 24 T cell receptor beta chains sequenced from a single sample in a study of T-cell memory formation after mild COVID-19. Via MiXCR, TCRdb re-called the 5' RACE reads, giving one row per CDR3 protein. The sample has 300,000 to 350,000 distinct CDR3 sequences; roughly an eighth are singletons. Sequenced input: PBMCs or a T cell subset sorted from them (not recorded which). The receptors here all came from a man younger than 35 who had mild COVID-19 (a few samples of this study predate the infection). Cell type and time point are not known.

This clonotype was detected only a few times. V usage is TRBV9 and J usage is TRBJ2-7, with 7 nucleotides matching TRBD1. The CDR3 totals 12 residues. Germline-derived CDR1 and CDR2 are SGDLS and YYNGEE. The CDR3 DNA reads TGTCCCCAGGCAGACAGGGTGTACGAGCAGTACGTC. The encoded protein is CPQADRVYEQYV.

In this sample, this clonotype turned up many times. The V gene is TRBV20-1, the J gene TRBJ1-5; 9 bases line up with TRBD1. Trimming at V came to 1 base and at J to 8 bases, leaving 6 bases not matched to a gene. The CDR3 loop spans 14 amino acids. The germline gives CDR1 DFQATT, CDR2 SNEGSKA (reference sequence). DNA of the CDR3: TGCAGTGCTAGAGGTTGGGACAGGGCGGAGCCCCAGCATTTT. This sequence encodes CSARGWDRAEPQHF.

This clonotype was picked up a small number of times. CDR3: CASSERGAAPIFSQYF. For the CDR3, the DNA is TGTGCCAGCAGCGAGAGGGGGGCAGCGCCGATTTTTAGCCAGTACTTC. The chain is built from TRBV9 and TRBJ2-4, with D perhaps given as TRBD1 or TRBD2 (6 bases each). Trimming pared 3 bases from V and 13 bases from J, leaving 26 bases between. This CDR3 has 16 residues. Germline loops: CDR1 SGDLS, CDR2 YYNGEE.

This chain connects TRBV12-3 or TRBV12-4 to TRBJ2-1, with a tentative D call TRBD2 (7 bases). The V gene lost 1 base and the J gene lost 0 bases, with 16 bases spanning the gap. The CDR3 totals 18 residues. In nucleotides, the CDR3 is TGTGCCAGCAGTTTAGAGCGGGGCGGGGGCCTCTCCTACAATGAGCAGTTCTTC. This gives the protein CASSLERGGGLSYNEQFF.

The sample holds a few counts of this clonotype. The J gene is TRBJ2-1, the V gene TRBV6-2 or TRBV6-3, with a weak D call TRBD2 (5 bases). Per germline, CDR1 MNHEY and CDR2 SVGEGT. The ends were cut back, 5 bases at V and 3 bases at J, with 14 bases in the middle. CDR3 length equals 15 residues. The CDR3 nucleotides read TGTGCCAGCAGTCTAAGGACCGGGGACTACAATGAGCAGTTCTTC. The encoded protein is CASSLRTGDYNEQFF.

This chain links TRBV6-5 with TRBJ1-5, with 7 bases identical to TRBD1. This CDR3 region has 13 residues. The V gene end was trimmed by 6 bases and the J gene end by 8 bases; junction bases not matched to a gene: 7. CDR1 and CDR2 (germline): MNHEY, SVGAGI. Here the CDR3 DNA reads TGTGCCAGCAGGGAAGCCAGGGGGGAGCCCCAGCATTTT. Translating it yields CASREARGEPQHF.

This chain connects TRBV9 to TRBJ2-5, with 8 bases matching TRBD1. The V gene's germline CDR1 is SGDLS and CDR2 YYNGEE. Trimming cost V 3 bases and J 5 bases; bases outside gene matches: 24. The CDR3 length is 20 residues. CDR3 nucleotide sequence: TGTGCCAGCAGCGCCTCACAGGGGGGAAACTTACTCTGGTCCGTGGAGACCCAGTACTTC. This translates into CASSASQGGNLLWSVETQYF. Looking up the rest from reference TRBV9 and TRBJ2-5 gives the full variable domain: DSGVTQTPKHLITATGQRVTLRCSPRSGDLSVYWYQQSLDQGLQFLIQYYNGEERAKGNILERFSAQQFPDLHSELNLSSLELGDSALYFCASSASQGGNLLWSVETQYFGPGTRLLVL.

CDR3 nucleotides: TGTGCCAGCAGCTCCCAGGGATCGTCCTACGAGCAGTACGTC. Protein product: CASSSQGSSYEQYV. V usage is TRBV6-2 or TRBV6-3 and J usage is TRBJ2-7, with D possibly TRBD1 on 5 matching bases. Germline V gives CDR1 MNHEY, CDR2 SVGEGT. The CDR3 sequence is 14 residues long. V lost 6 bases to trimming and J lost 1 base, with 13 bases between them.

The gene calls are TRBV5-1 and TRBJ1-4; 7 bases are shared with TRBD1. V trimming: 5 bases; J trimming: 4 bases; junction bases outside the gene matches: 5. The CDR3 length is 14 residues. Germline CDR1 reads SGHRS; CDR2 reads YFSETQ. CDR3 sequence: CASSRQGLNEKLFF. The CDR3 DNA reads TGCGCCAGCAGTCGACAGGGCCTTAATGAAAAACTGTTTTTT.

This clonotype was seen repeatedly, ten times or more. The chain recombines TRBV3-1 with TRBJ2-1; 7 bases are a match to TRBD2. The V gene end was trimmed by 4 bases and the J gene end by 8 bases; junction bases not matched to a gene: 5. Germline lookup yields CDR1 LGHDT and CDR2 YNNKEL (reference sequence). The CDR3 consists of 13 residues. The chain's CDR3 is CASSRGEGYEQFF. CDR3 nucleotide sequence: TGTGCCAGCAGCCGTGGGGAGGGTTATGAGCAGTTCTTC.

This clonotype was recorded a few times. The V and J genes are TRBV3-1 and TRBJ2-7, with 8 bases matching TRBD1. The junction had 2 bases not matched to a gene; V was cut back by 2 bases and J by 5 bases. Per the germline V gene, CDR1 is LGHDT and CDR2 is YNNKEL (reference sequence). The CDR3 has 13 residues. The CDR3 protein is CASSQRTGNEQYV. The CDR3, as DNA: TGTGCCAGCAGCCAACGGACAGGGAACGAGCAGTACGTC.

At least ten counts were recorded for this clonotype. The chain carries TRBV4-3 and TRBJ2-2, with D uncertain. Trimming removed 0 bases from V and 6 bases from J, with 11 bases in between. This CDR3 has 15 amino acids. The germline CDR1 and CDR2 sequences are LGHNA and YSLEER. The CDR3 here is CASSQDGGSPGELFF. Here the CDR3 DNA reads TGCGCCAGCAGCCAAGATGGCGGTAGCCCCGGGGAGCTGTTTTTT.

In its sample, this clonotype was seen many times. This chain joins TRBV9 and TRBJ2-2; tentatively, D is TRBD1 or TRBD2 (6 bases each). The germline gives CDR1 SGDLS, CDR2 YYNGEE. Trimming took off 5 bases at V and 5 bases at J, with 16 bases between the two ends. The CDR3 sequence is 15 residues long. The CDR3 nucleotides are TGTGCCAGCAGGGGGAGACAGGCGGGGACCGGGGAGCTGTTTTTT. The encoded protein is CASRGRQAGTGELFF.

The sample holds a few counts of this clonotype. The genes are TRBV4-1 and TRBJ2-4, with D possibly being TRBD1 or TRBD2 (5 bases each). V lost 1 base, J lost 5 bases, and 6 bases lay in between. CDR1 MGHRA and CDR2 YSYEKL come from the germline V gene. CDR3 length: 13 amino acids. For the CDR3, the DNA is TGCGCCAGCAGCCAAGTGGGGGAAAACATTCAGTACTTC. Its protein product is CASSQVGENIQYF.

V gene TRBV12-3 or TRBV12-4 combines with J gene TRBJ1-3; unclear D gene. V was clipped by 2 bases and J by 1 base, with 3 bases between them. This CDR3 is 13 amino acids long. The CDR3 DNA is TGTGCCAGCAGTTTAACGTCTGGAAACACCATATATTTT. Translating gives CASSLTSGNTIYF.

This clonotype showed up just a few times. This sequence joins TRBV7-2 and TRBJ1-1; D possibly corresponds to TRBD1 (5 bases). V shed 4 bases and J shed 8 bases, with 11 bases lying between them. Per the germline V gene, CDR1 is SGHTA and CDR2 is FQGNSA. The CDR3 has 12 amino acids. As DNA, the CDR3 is TGTGCCAGCAGCTCGTGGGGGAGAGAAGCTTTCTTT. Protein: CASSSWGREAFF.

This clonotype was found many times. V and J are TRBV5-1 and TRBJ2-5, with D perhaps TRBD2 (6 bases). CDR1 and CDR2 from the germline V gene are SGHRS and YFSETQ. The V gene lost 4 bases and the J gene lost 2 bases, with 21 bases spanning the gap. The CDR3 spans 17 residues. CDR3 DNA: TGCGCCAGCAGCCTGGGGCCATCCGGGGGACGGCAAGAGACCCAGTACTTC. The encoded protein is CASSLGPSGGRQETQYF.

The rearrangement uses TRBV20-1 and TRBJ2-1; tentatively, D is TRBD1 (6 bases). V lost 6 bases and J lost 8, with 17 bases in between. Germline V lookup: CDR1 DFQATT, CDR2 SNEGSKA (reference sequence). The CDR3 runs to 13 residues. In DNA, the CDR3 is TGCAGTGCACCTCAGGACAGTCGGCATGAGCAGTTCTTC. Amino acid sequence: CSAPQDSRHEQFF.

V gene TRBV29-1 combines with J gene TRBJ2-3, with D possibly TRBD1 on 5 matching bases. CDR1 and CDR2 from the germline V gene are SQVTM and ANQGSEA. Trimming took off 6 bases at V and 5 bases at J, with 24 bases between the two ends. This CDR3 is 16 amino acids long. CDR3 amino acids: CSVHKRGGAELDTQYF. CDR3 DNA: TGCAGCGTCCACAAAAGGGGTGGGGCAGAGCTAGATACGCAGTATTTT.

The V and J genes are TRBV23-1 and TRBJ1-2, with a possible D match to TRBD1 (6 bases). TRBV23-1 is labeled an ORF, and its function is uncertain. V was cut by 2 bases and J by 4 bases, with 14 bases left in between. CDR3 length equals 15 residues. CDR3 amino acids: CASSQRTGPSYGYTF. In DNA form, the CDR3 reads TGCGCCAGCAGTCAACGAACAGGGCCTAGCTATGGCTACACCTTC.

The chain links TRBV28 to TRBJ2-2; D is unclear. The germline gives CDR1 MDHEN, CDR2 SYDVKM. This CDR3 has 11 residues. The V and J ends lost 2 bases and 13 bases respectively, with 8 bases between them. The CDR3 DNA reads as TGTGCCAGCAGTTTAATTGGTCCGCTGTTTTTT. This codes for CASSLIGPLFF.

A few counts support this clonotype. The CDR3, as DNA: TGTGCCAGCAGCGTAGCGGCCCCCCTCGGCGCGCAGTATTTT. Encoded protein: CASSVAAPLGAQYF. The V call is TRBV9, the J call TRBJ2-3, with unresolved D. CDR1 is SGDLS, CDR2 YYNGEE, per germline. Between the trimmed V and J ends, which lost 0 bases and 10 bases, there was a span of 15 bases. This CDR3 has 14 residues.

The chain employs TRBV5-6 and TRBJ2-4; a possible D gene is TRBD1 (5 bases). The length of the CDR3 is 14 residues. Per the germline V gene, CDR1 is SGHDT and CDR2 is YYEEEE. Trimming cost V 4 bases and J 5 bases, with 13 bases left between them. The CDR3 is CASSPITGENIQYF. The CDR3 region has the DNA TGTGCCAGCAGCCCGATTACAGGAGAAAACATTCAGTACTTC.

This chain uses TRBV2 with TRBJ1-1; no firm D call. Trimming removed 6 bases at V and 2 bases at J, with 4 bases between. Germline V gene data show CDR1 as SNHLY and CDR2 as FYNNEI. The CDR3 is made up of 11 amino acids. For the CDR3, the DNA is TGTGCCAGCAGAGTCAACACTGAAGCTTTCTTT. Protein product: CASRVNTEAFF.